One sample yielded the 16 T cell receptor beta chains listed below, sequenced in a study of CD8 T cells in ankylosing spondylitis. TCRdb itself ran the 5' RACE reads through MiXCR, one entry per CDR3 protein. The sample records about 340,000 distinct CDR3 sequences, approximately 22% being singletons. Sequenced input: blood, either unsorted or a sorted T cell fraction (not recorded which). These receptors were taken from a male donor with ankylosing spondylitis or in good health (not recorded which).

A few counts support this clonotype. The rearrangement uses TRBV6-1 and TRBJ1-5, with a possible D match to TRBD1 (6 bases). Per the germline V gene, CDR1 is MNHNS and CDR2 is SASEGT. V was clipped by 10 bases and J by 4 bases, with 14 bases between them. This CDR3 has 13 amino acids. The CDR3 DNA reads as TGTGCCACAGGGGTTCCCTATAATCAGCCCCAGCATTTT. This gives the protein CATGVPYNQPQHF.

The CDR3, as DNA: TGTGCCAGCAGCCGGACTAGCACGGGCACAGATACGCAGTATTTT. Its protein is CASSRTSTGTDTQYF. The chain couples TRBV27 to TRBJ2-3, with 8 nucleotides matching TRBD2. V lost 6 bases to trimming and J lost 1 base; unmatched junction nucleotides: 6. CDR1 MNHEY and CDR2 SMNVEV come from the germline V gene (reference sequence). This CDR3 contains 15 residues.

In DNA form, the CDR3 reads TGTGCCAGCAGCGCCTCCGGGACAGGGGAAAATGAGCAGTTCTTC. Protein: CASSASGTGENEQFF. This chain uses TRBV9 with TRBJ2-1; 10 positions agree with TRBD1. Germline CDR1 reads SGDLS; CDR2 reads YYNGEE. V trimming: 3 bases; J trimming: 7 bases; junction bases outside the gene matches: 7. This CDR3 is built from 15 residues.

The sample holds a few counts of this clonotype. The J gene is TRBJ2-1, the V gene TRBV7-9, with D hard to call. The CDR3 is 14 residues long. Germline lookup yields CDR1 SEHNR and CDR2 FQNEAQ (reference sequence). V lost 1 base and J 8 bases, leaving 12 bases between the germline ends. The CDR3 here is CASSLEIKGDEQFF. CDR3 DNA sequence: TGTGCCAGCAGCTTAGAGATTAAGGGCGATGAGCAGTTCTTC.

The J gene is TRBJ2-7, the V gene TRBV7-2; D perhaps matches TRBD1 (6 bases). The CDR3 spans 13 residues. CDR1 and CDR2 (germline): SGHTA, FQGNSA. V was trimmed by 4 bases and J by 6 bases, leaving 13 bases between them. The CDR3 spells CASSWDTSAEQYF. Written as DNA, the CDR3 is TGTGCCAGCAGCTGGGACACGTCCGCCGAGCAGTACTTC.

This clonotype was seen a handful of times. This chain links TRBV2 with TRBJ2-1; 9 bases map to TRBD1. The germline gives CDR1 SNHLY, CDR2 FYNNEI. The ends lost 0 bases at V and 8 bases at J; junction bases unmatched: 8. The CDR3 runs 16 residues. CDR3: CASSEALRDRVYEQFF. The CDR3, as DNA: TGTGCCAGCAGTGAAGCCCTCCGGGACAGGGTCTATGAGCAGTTCTTC.

V is TRBV7-9 and J is TRBJ2-1, with a tentative D call TRBD1 (6 bases). Trimming took 6 bases from V and 8 from J, leaving 20 bases between them. This CDR3 region has 15 residues. The germline V gene encodes CDR1 SEHNR and CDR2 FQNEAQ (reference sequence). The CDR3 sequence is CASRHREFQEDEQFF. DNA for the CDR3: TGTGCCAGCAGACACAGGGAGTTCCAAGAGGATGAGCAGTTCTTC.

This clonotype showed up many times. DNA of the CDR3: TGTGCCAGCAGCCAAGCTAGCGGGGGCGGAGATACGCAGTATTTT. Translation gives CASSQASGGGDTQYF. The chain combines TRBV4-2 with TRBJ2-3; 10 bases align to TRBD2. The CDR3 extends over 15 amino acids. The V and J ends lost 1 base and 5 bases, in that order; junction bases with no gene match: 3. Germline CDR1 LGHNA, CDR2 YNFKEQ.

This clonotype was observed a few times. The rearrangement joins TRBV3-1 to TRBJ2-3, with D tentatively TRBD2 (5 bases). V lost 0 bases and J 9 bases, leaving 10 bases between the germline ends. CDR3 length equals 13 residues. Germline-derived CDR1 and CDR2 are LGHDT and YNNKEL (reference sequence). The CDR3 DNA is TGTGCCAGCAGCCAAGAGCTAGCAGCGACGCAGTATTTT. Amino acid sequence: CASSQELAATQYF.

The chain uses TRBV4-1 and TRBJ1-1; 7 bases agree with TRBD1. Germline assignment: CDR1 MGHRA and CDR2 YSYEKL. J lost 4 bases, V lost 1 base, and 3 bases had no gene match. The CDR3 totals 14 residues. The DNA for the CDR3 is TGCGCCAGCAGCCAAGCCAGGGGGGGCACTGAAGCTTTCTTT. This encodes CASSQARGGTEAFF.

A note on this clonotype: One end of the junction varies from germline; a read error may be responsible. The chain links TRBV12-3 or TRBV12-4 to TRBJ2-1; TRBD2 is a possible D gene (6 bases). This CDR3 is built from 11 residues. CDR3 region: CASSPQAGQVF. CDR3 sequence (DNA): TGTGCCAGCAGTCCTCAAGCGGGCCAAGTCTTC.

In nucleotides, the CDR3 is TGCGCCAGCAGCCTGTTCACCGGGACAGCCTCCTACGAGCAGTACTTC. It codes for CASSLFTGTASYEQYF. The rearrangement links TRBV4-1 to TRBJ2-7; TRBD1 aligns across 7 bases. CDR3 length: 16 amino acids. V lost 4 bases to trimming and J lost 0 bases; unmatched junction nucleotides: 9. Per the germline V gene, CDR1 is MGHRA and CDR2 is YSYEKL.

The J gene is TRBJ2-7, the V gene TRBV15; TRBD1 matches at 7 bases. The length of the CDR3 is 13 residues. V gave up 7 bases and J gave up 1 base; unmatched junction bases: 4. Germline V gives CDR1 LNHNV, CDR2 YYDKDF (reference sequence). CDR3 DNA sequence: TGTGCCACCATGGCCAGGGGGTCCTACGAGCAGTACTTC. It encodes CATMARGSYEQYF. Drawing the rest from reference TRBV15 and TRBJ2-7, the complete variable domain is DAMVIQNPRYQVTQFGKPVTLSCSQTLNHNVMYWYQQKSSQAPKLLFHYYDKDFNNEADTPDNFQSRRPNTSFCFLDIRSPGLGDTAMYLCATMARGSYEQYFGPGTRLTVT.

V usage is TRBV6-5 and J usage is TRBJ1-1, with a possible D match to TRBD1 (5 bases). Looked up from germline, CDR1 is MNHEY and CDR2 is SVGAGI. The CDR3 loop spans 10 amino acids. Deletions cut 9 bases from V and 6 bases from J, with 8 bases between. The CDR3: CASWGSEAFF. In nucleotides, the CDR3 is TGTGCCAGTTGGGGGTCTGAAGCTTTCTTT.

This clonotype has only a few counts. This chain uses TRBV29-1 with TRBJ2-1; a weak D match, TRBD2 (5 bases). This CDR3 is built from 14 residues. The V end was cut by 3 bases, the J end by 0 bases, with 9 bases between. Germline CDR1 is SQVTM and CDR2 is ANQGSEA. The CDR3 sequence: CSVEVASSYNEQFF. The CDR3 coding sequence is TGCAGCGTTGAGGTAGCGAGCTCCTACAATGAGCAGTTCTTC.

The gene calls are TRBV12-3 or TRBV12-4 and TRBJ2-7, with 7 bases identical to TRBD1. J lost 0 bases, V lost 5 bases, and 7 bases had no gene match. This CDR3 region has 15 residues. The CDR3 sequence: CASSVFRDSSYEQYF. Written as DNA, the CDR3 is TGTGCCAGCAGTGTCTTCCGGGACAGCTCCTACGAGCAGTACTTC.